This T cell receptor beta chain appears in the sequencing data of a study of cytotoxic CD8 clonotypes in ibrutinib-treated CLL. Looking at the study overall: Patients gave response samples after a median about eleven months of treatment, range 6 to 36.

Produced via immunoSEQ multiplex PCR; TCRdb's table is partial and in-frame only. This table has 25,000 to 30,000 clones, 85% appearing once. Germline CDR1 is LNHDA and CDR2 is SQIVND (reference sequence). The CDR3 extends over 14 amino acids. Trimming took 3 bases from V and 0 from J, leaving 6 bases between them. This clone has just a few counts. Its antigen remains unknown. General study results and limits: Pretreatment clonality was elevated relative to age-matched healthy donors and paralleled circulating CD8+ T-cell counts. Clonality, elevated at ibrutinib response, dropped back toward baseline at progression.

The source is a human donor with chronic lymphocytic leukemia. The V call is TRBV19, the J call TRBJ1-5; no clear D gene. The specimen comprised PBMCs, sampled after 24 months of ibrutinib treatment. CDR3 bases: TGTGCCAGTAGTATTGCAGATAGCAATCAGCCCCAGCATTTT. Its protein product is CASSIADSNQPQHF.